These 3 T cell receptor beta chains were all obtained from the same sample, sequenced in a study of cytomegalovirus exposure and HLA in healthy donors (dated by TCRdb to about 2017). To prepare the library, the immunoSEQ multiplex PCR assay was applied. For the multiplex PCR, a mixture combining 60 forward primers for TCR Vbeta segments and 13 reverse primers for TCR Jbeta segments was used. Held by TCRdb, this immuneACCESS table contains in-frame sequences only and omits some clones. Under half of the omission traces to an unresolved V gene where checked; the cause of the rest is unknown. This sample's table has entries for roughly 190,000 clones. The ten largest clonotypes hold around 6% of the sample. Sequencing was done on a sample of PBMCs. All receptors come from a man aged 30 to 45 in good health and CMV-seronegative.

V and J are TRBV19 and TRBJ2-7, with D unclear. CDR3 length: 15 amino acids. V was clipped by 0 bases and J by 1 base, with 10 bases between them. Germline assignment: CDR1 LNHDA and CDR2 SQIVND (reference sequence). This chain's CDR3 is CASSIDLGLSYEQYF. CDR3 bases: TGTGCCAGTAGTATAGATCTTGGCCTGTCCTACGAGCAGTACTTC.

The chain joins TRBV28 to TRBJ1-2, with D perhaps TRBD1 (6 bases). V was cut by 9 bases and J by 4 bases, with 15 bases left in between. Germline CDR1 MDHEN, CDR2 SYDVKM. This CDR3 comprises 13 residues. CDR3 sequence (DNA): TGTGCCAGTAGCTACAGGGCTTCCTATGGCTACACCTTC. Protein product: CASSYRASYGYTF.

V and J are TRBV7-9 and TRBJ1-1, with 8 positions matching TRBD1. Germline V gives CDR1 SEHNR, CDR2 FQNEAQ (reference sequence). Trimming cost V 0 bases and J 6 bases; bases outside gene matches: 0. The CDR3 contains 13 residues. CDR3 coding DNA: TGTGCCAGCAGCTTAGCACAGGGGGCTGAAGCTTTCTTT. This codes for CASSLAQGAEAFF.